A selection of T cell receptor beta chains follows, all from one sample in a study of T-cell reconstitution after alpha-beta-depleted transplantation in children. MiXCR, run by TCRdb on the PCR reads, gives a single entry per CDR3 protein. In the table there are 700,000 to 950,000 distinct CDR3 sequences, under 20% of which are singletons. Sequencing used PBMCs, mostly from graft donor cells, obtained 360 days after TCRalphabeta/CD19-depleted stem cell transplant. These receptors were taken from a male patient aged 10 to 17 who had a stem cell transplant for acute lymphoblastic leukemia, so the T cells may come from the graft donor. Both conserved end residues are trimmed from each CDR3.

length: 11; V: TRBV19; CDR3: ASSTTRGGEQF
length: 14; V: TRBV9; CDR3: ASSVGPGEPNYGYT
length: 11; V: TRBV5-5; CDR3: ASSLDPTDTQY
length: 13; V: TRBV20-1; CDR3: SARDLRYPYNEQF
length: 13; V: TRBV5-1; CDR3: ASSLRGGRTDTQY
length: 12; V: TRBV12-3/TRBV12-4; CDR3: ASSNRGSSYEQY
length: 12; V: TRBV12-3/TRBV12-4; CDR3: ASSFRPSYNEQF
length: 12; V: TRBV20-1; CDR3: SASSGRVNNEQF
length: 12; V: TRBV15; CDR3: ATSRESGPETQY
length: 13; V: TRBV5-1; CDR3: ASSPRTGDSTEAF
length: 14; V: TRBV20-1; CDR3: SARDPSGRGAYEQF
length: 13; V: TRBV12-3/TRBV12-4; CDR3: ASSSGQLPSYEQY
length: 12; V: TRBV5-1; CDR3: ASSLLDSYNEQF
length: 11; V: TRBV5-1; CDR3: ASSWDGTGELF
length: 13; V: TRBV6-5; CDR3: ASSWGLAGVNEQF
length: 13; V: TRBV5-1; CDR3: ASSLGSPGEETQY
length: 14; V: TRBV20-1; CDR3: SGLAGGPSSYNEQF
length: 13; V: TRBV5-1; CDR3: ASSLAHARGSGWY